The 27 T cell receptor beta chains below all came from one sample that was sequenced in a study of shared clonotypes between healthy human individuals. TCRdb's copy holds only in-frame clones and misses some; the assay was immunoSEQ multiplex PCR. The profile covers about 480,000 clones, with approximately 85% appearing a single time and 10% to 15% taken by the ten largest. The sample taken for sequencing was PBMCs. These TCRs come from a woman in her 40s in good health. Some clones in this sample may be carry-over from other donors' samples.

This chain joins TRBV6-5 and TRBJ1-5; 8 bases align to TRBD1. Germline values: CDR1 MNHEY, CDR2 SVGAGI. The CDR3 sequence is 15 residues long. With 6 bases clipped from V and 0 bases from J, the junction kept 4 bases outside the gene matches. This chain's CDR3 is CASRKTGDSNQPQHF. The DNA of the CDR3 is TGTGCCAGCAGAAAGACAGGGGATAGCAATCAGCCCCAGCATTTT.

As regards this clone: A far more abundant clone sits one base away, making this likely a read error. The J gene is TRBJ1-1, the V gene TRBV28; maybe TRBD1 (6 bases). The CDR3 contains 13 residues. The germline CDR1 and CDR2 sequences are MDHEN and SYDVKM. Trimming pared 6 bases from V and 2 bases from J, leaving 10 bases between. In DNA form, the CDR3 reads TGTGCCAGCAGCGGACAGCTAAACACTGAAGCTTTCTTT. Its protein product is CASSGQLNTEAFF.

This rearrangement joins TRBV5-4 to TRBJ2-5; no firm D call. The CDR3 is made up of 15 amino acids. V lost 2 bases and J lost 2, with 13 bases in between. Germline V gene lookup returns CDR1 SGHNT and CDR2 YYREEE (reference sequence). The CDR3 DNA reads as TGTGCCAGCAGCTTATTAGGTGGCTCGCAAGAGACCCAGTACTTC. This sequence encodes CASSLLGGSQETQYF. Complete variable domain (other parts from reference TRBV5-4 and TRBJ2-5): ETGVTQSPTHLIKTRGQQVTLRCSSQSGHNTVSWYQQALGQGPQFIFQYYREEENGRGNFPPRFSGLQFPNYSSELNVNALELDDSALYLCASSLLGGSQETQYFGPGTRLLVL.

V and J are TRBV5-1 and TRBJ2-2, with D maybe TRBD1 (5 bases). Trimming removed 3 bases from V and 5 bases from J, with 8 bases in between. CDR3 length: 13 residues. Germline V gene lookup returns CDR1 SGHRS and CDR2 YFSETQ. The CDR3 loop is CASSSRVTGELFF. CDR3 coding DNA: TGCGCCAGCAGCTCCAGGGTAACCGGGGAGCTGTTTTTT.

This chain connects TRBV5-1 to TRBJ2-1, with D possibly TRBD2 on 6 matching bases. The germline V gene has CDR1 SGHRS and CDR2 YFSETQ. V lost 0 bases and J lost 7, with 17 bases in between. This CDR3 has 16 residues. CDR3 sequence reads: CASSLARIAALNEQFF. For the CDR3, the DNA is TGCGCCAGCAGCTTGGCCCGGATAGCGGCGCTAAATGAGCAGTTCTTC.

The V call is TRBV7-9, the J call TRBJ2-3; TRBD2 matches 7 bases. The germline gives CDR1 SEHNR, CDR2 FQNEAQ (reference sequence). The CDR3 spans 17 residues. V dropped 3 bases and J dropped 4; count of bases not matched to a gene: 13. CDR3 loop: CASSFRIGEGGADTQYF. The CDR3, as DNA: TGTGCCAGCAGCTTTAGGATCGGGGAGGGAGGGGCAGATACGCAGTATTTT.

The gene calls are TRBV27 and TRBJ2-3; TRBD1 matches at 7 bases. This CDR3 region has 16 residues. Trimming took 5 bases from V and 0 from J; bases not matched to a gene: 8. Germline V gene data show CDR1 as MNHEY and CDR2 as SMNVEV (reference sequence). Written as DNA, the CDR3 is TGTGCCAGCAGTGGAGGACAGGAGGTTAGCACAGATACGCAGTATTTT. Amino acid sequence: CASSGGQEVSTDTQYF.

The V call is TRBV9, the J call TRBJ2-5; either TRBD1 or TRBD2 may fit D (8 bases each). This CDR3 is built from 16 residues. The germline V and J ends were trimmed by 0 bases and 2 bases, with 14 bases remaining between them. Germline assignment: CDR1 SGDLS and CDR2 YYNGEE. The CDR3 here is CASSVVAGTGQETQYF. In DNA, the CDR3 is TGTGCCAGCAGCGTAGTAGCGGGGACAGGTCAAGAGACCCAGTACTTC.

This chain's CDR3 is CASSMNRGGEAFF. CDR3 DNA sequence: TGTGCCAGCAGCATGAACAGGGGAGGTGAAGCTTTCTTT. The genes are TRBV7-2 and TRBJ1-1; 7 nucleotides align to TRBD1. CDR3 length: 13 residues. V was clipped by 5 bases and J by 7 bases; unmatched bases: 7. Per the germline V gene, CDR1 is SGHTA and CDR2 is FQGNSA.

This chain connects TRBV5-6 to TRBJ2-3, with D perhaps TRBD1 (5 bases). Germline V gene lookup returns CDR1 SGHDT and CDR2 YYEEEE. V was shortened by 5 bases and J by 2 bases, with 18 bases between the two germline ends. The CDR3 has 16 amino acids. The CDR3 loop is CASRRLGQGTTDTQYF. Written as DNA, the CDR3 is TGTGCCAGCAGGCGACTGGGGCAGGGCACCACAGATACGCAGTATTTT.

The chain couples TRBV7-2 to TRBJ2-5, with TRBD1 as a possible D gene (6 bases). Germline V CDR1 and CDR2: SGHTA, FQGNSA. Trimming shortened V by 0 bases and J by 3 bases, and 17 bases separated the two germline ends. This CDR3 is built from 17 residues. The CDR3 region is CASSLASHRAYEETQYF. CDR3 in DNA: TGTGCCAGCAGCTTAGCCTCTCACAGGGCCTACGAAGAGACCCAGTACTTC.

The gene calls are TRBV5-4 and TRBJ1-2; 10 bases line up with TRBD1. CDR1 and CDR2 (germline): SGHNT, YYREEE (reference sequence). The CDR3 spans 17 residues. V lost 4 bases and J lost 3; bases outside the gene matches: 12. The CDR3 sequence: CASSLNPGQGHYYGYTF. CDR3 DNA sequence: TGTGCCAGCAGCCTCAACCCGGGACAGGGGCACTACTATGGCTACACCTTC. Supplemented by reference TRBV5-4 and TRBJ1-2, the full variable domain reads ETGVTQSPTHLIKTRGQQVTLRCSSQSGHNTVSWYQQALGQGPQFIFQYYREEENGRGNFPPRFSGLQFPNYSSELNVNALELDDSALYLCASSLNPGQGHYYGYTFGSGTRLTVV.

The V gene is TRBV2, the J gene TRBJ1-2; 8 nucleotides agree with TRBD1. Germline CDR1 SNHLY, CDR2 FYNNEI. V shed 3 bases and J 2 bases; nucleotides not matched to a gene: 2. The CDR3 spans 14 residues. The CDR3 region has the DNA TGTGCCAGCAGTGACCAGGGGGCGAACTATGGCTACACCTTC. Encoded protein: CASSDQGANYGYTF.

The chain recombines TRBV19 with TRBJ1-4; a weak D match, TRBD1 (5 bases). Trimming removed 7 bases at V and 0 bases at J, with 21 bases between. The CDR3 has 18 amino acids. CDR1 LNHDA and CDR2 SQIVND come from the germline V gene (reference sequence). CDR3 bases: TGTGCCAGTACCCTCAACCGGGGCAGGCATGCAACTAATGAAAAACTGTTTTTT. It translates to CASTLNRGRHATNEKLFF.

This clone came up a few times. The genes are TRBV14 and TRBJ1-5; the D is unclear. CDR3 length: 13 amino acids. Trimming pared 4 bases from V and 0 bases from J, leaving 4 bases between. Germline assignment: CDR1 SGHDN and CDR2 FVKESK. CDR3 loop: CASSPDSNQPQHF. The CDR3 nucleotides read TGTGCCAGCAGCCCGGATAGCAATCAGCCCCAGCATTTT. Using reference TRBV14 and TRBJ1-5 for the parts outside the CDR3, the full variable domain is EAGVTQFPSHSVIEKGQTVTLRCDPISGHDNLYWYRRVMGKEIKFLLHFVKESKQDESGMPNNRFLAERTGGTYSTLKVQPAELEDSGVYFCASSPDSNQPQHFGDGTRLSIL.

J is TRBJ1-4 and V is TRBV5-5, with 10 bases identical to TRBD1. CDR1 SGHKS and CDR2 YYEKEE come from the germline V gene (reference sequence). The trim removed 4 bases at V and 6 bases at J, leaving 6 bases unmatched. The CDR3 contains 15 residues. The CDR3 spells CASSNPGTGDEKLFF. The CDR3 coding sequence is TGTGCCAGCAGCAATCCGGGGACAGGGGATGAAAAACTGTTTTTT.

CDR3 amino acids: CASTLTGDWNGYTF. The CDR3, as DNA: TGTGCCAGCACCTTGACAGGGGATTGGAATGGCTACACCTTC. V is TRBV6-1 and J is TRBJ1-2, with 8 positions matching TRBD1. CDR1 MNHNS and CDR2 SASEGT come from the germline V gene. This CDR3 spans 14 amino acids. V gave up 7 bases and J gave up 6 bases; unmatched junction bases: 10.

V gene TRBV9 combines with J gene TRBJ2-7, with TRBD2 matching 7 bases. The length of the CDR3 is 15 residues. The germline gives CDR1 SGDLS, CDR2 YYNGEE. V dropped 0 bases and J dropped 3; count of bases not matched to a gene: 6. The CDR3 DNA sequence: TGTGCCAGCAGCGTAGATGGCGGGAGTATCTACGAGCAGTACTTC. Protein product: CASSVDGGSIYEQYF.

This chain connects TRBV11-2 to TRBJ1-2, with TRBD1 as a possible D gene (6 bases). The ends were cut back, 3 bases at V and 4 bases at J, with 9 bases in the middle. The CDR3 totals 13 residues. The germline gives CDR1 SGHAT, CDR2 FQNNGV. CDR3 sequence reads: CASSFGGAYGYTF. The DNA for the CDR3 is TGTGCCAGCAGCTTTGGGGGCGCCTATGGCTACACCTTC.

As for this clone: A read error may produce the germline difference seen at one junction end. This sequence joins TRBV7-7 and TRBJ2-1; maybe TRBD1 (6 bases). Germline CDR1 is SSHAT and CDR2 is FNYEAQ (reference sequence). This CDR3 region has 17 residues. This CDR3 is CASSSYRASSSYNEQFF. The CDR3 nucleotides read TGTGCTAGCAGCTCCTACAGGGCGTCGAGCTCCTACAATGAGCAGTTCTTC.

V usage is TRBV11-1 and J usage is TRBJ1-2, with D perhaps matching TRBD1 (6 bases). The CDR3 extends over 14 amino acids. Looked up from germline, CDR1 is SGHAT and CDR2 is FQDESV (reference sequence). The ends were cut back, 4 bases at V and 0 bases at J, with 9 bases in the middle. The CDR3 DNA sequence: TGTGCCAGCAGCTGGACAGCACCTAACTATGGCTACACCTTC. This codes for CASSWTAPNYGYTF.

In its sample, this clone was seen once. The chain carries TRBV28 and TRBJ1-2; D remains ambiguous. The germline V gene encodes CDR1 MDHEN and CDR2 SYDVKM. V lost 7 bases to trimming and J lost 3 bases, with 18 bases between them. The CDR3 covers 15 residues. The CDR3 reads CASTSGSPGDYGYTF. Here the CDR3 DNA reads TGTGCCAGCACCTCCGGGTCCCCTGGGGACTATGGCTACACCTTC.

The CDR3 protein is CASSMGSGPYEQYF. CDR3 bases: TGTGCCAGTAGTATGGGGAGCGGTCCCTACGAGCAGTACTTC. The chain carries TRBV19 and TRBJ2-7; D may be TRBD2 (5 bases). The CDR3 has 14 amino acids. Trimming shortened V by 3 bases and J by 2 bases, and 11 bases separated the two germline ends. The germline V gene has CDR1 LNHDA and CDR2 SQIVND (reference sequence).

For the CDR3, the DNA is TGTGCCAGCAGCACACCTGGGGGATCCTTAGATACGCAGTATTTT. Translation: CASSTPGGSLDTQYF. The rearrangement uses TRBV13 and TRBJ2-3, with D perhaps assigned TRBD1 or TRBD2 (5 bases each). Trimming took off 5 bases at V and 5 bases at J, with 17 bases between the two ends. The CDR3 loop spans 15 amino acids. Germline V gene data show CDR1 as PRHDT and CDR2 as FYEKMQ (reference sequence).

The chain is built from TRBV5-4 and TRBJ2-1, with TRBD2 matching over 9 bases. Germline V gene sequence: CDR1 SGHNT, CDR2 YYREEE (reference sequence). CDR3 length: 15 residues. The J segment lost 7 bases and the V segment lost 5 bases, leaving 10 bases of the junction unmatched. Here the CDR3 DNA reads TGTGCCAGCAGAGTTGAACTAGCGGGTGATAATGAGCAGTTCTTC. This gives the protein CASRVELAGDNEQFF.

This clone was counted a few times. In DNA, the CDR3 is TGTGCCTGGGAACGTAACTACGAGCAGTACTTC. As protein: CAWERNYEQYF. The rearrangement joins TRBV30 to TRBJ2-5; D gene uncertain. The J call is in doubt because the DNA end fits TRBJ2-7 better. This CDR3 has 11 amino acids. Looked up from germline, CDR1 is GTSNPN and CDR2 is SVGIG (reference sequence).

This chain connects TRBV30 to TRBJ2-3; D not resolved. The germline V gene encodes CDR1 GTSNPN and CDR2 SVGIG (reference sequence). The germline V and J ends were trimmed by 0 bases and 2 bases, with 9 bases remaining between them. The CDR3 has 14 residues. The CDR3 DNA follows: TGTGCCTGGAGTGTAGTCACTGTCACAGATACGCAGTATTTT. Translating it yields CAWSVVTVTDTQYF.